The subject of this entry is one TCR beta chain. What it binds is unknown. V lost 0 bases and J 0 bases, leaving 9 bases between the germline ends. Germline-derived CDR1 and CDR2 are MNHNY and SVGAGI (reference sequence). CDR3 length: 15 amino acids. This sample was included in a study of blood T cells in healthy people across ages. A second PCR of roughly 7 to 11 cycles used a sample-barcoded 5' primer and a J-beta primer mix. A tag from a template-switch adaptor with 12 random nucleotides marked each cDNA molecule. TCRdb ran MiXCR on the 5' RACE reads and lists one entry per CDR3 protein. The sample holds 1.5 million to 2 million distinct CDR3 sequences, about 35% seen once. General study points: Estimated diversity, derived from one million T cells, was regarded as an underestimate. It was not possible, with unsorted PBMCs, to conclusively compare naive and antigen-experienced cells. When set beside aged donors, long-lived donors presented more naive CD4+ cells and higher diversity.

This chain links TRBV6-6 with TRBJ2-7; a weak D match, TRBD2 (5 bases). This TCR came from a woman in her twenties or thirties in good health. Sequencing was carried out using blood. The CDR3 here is CASSYSRADSYEQYF. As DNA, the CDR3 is TGTGCCAGCAGTTACTCGAGGGCAGACTCCTACGAGCAGTACTTC.